This TCR beta chain was documented in a study of cytomegalovirus exposure and HLA in healthy donors. Germline CDR1 LGHNA, CDR2 YNFKEQ. The ends lost 1 base at V and 4 bases at J; junction bases unmatched: 7. The CDR3 consists of 17 residues. Points on this clone: The antigen is undetermined.

Study findings and constraints: Subsequent analysis found a tendency for first-cohort TCR clusters to co-occur within the 120 or so validation repertoires. In vitro assays verified that three CMV-associated chains recognized CMV antigens specifically. Across donors, most TCRs were seen rarely, yet some public ones were widespread.

Generated by immunoSEQ multiplex PCR, the TCRdb table keeps only in-frame clones and is missing some. The data contain fewer than 75,000 clones, about 93% of them seen just once; the ten biggest clones take up 1.5% to 2%. The V gene is TRBV4-2, the J gene TRBJ2-1; 10 nucleotides line up with TRBD2. Input material: PBMCs. This TCR derives from a woman aged 18-30 years in good health and CMV-seropositive. CDR3 amino acids: CASSQALSGGTYNEQFF. The CDR3 DNA reads as TGTGCCAGCAGCCAAGCGCTTAGCGGGGGGACTTACAATGAGCAGTTCTTC.